The 5 T cell receptor beta chains below all came from one sample that was sequenced in a study of human T cells and chemical hapten exposure (dated by TCRdb to about 2021). Libraries were built with RACE. Sequencing instrument: NextSeq 500. TCRdb trimmed public reads at Q25 via fastp, called clones via MiXCR and kept in-frame beta chains. Entries are consolidated by CDR3 protein sequence, retaining the most common genes and DNA. This sample comprises tens of thousands of distinct CDR3 sequences, 8.5% to 9% of them detected only once. The ten largest clones represent around 3.3% of the sample. The time point label on this specimen signifies: patch test 2, 6 weeks after DPC sensitization. This sample's treatment or condition label indicates: therapeutic diphenylcyclopropenone sensitization with weekly scalp DPC. Source: whole blood, taken in connection with sensitization to the hapten diphenylcyclopropenone (DPC). These TCRs come from a woman aged 50 to 60 with alopecia areata. Some clones in this sample may be carry-over from other donors' samples.

The chain combines TRBV11-2 with TRBJ2-5, with 13 bases that match TRBD2. Per the germline V gene, CDR1 is SGHAT and CDR2 is FQNNGV. The V gene end was trimmed by 7 bases and the J gene end by 3 bases; junction bases not matched to a gene: 11. This CDR3 has 17 amino acids. The CDR3 sequence is CASTPLELAGGKETQYF. In DNA form, the CDR3 reads TGTGCCAGCACCCCGCTTGAACTAGCGGGAGGGAAAGAGACCCAGTACTTC.

This clonotype was detected many times. The chain is built from TRBV5-1 and TRBJ1-1, with no clear D. V was pared by 6 bases and J by 0 bases, with 15 bases between. The germline gives CDR1 SGHRS, CDR2 YFSETQ. The CDR3 is 15 residues long. CDR3 region: CASTDYGLLNTEAFF. As DNA, the CDR3 is TGCGCCAGCACCGATTACGGACTCCTGAACACTGAAGCTTTCTTT.

This clonotype was picked up many times. The J gene is TRBJ2-7, the V gene TRBV6-6; 7 bases match TRBD2. Germline values: CDR1 MNHNY, CDR2 SVGAGI (reference sequence). The CDR3 loop spans 14 amino acids. V lost 5 bases and J lost 6; bases outside the gene matches: 10. CDR3 nucleotide sequence: TGTGCCAGCAGTCCCAGGGTTTGGGAGGGCGAGCAGTACTTC. It codes for CASSPRVWEGEQYF.

This clonotype has just a few counts. The chain joins TRBV2 to TRBJ1-5, with TRBD1 matching 8 bases. Trimming at V came to 4 bases and at J to 5 bases, leaving 4 bases not matched to a gene. Germline CDR1 reads SNHLY; CDR2 reads FYNNEI. This CDR3 contains 14 residues. The CDR3 nucleotides read TGTGCCAGCAGTGCAGGGGGCAGGGATCAGCCCCAGCATTTT. Its translation is CASSAGGRDQPQHF.

This clonotype showed up just a few times. This rearrangement joins TRBV9 to TRBJ2-5, with 13 positions matching TRBD2. Trimming removed 4 bases from V and 5 bases from J; junction bases left unmatched: 5. Germline V gives CDR1 SGDLS, CDR2 YYNGEE. The CDR3 consists of 15 residues. CDR3 sequence: CASSPGLAGVETQYF. The CDR3 DNA reads as TGTGCCAGCAGCCCAGGACTAGCGGGAGTGGAGACCCAGTACTTC.